This T cell receptor (beta chain) was captured by sequencing in a study of radiation and T cells in renal cell carcinoma. Study conclusions and caveats: From baseline, blood top tumor clonotypes peaked at 2 weeks post-radiation.

Germline V gene lookup returns CDR1 MNHNY and CDR2 SVGAGI (reference sequence). The J segment lost 7 bases and the V segment lost 7 bases, leaving 12 bases of the junction unmatched. The CDR3 has 14 residues. Judged by abundance, this clone is medium-sized (0.01 to 0.1%). The antigen is unknown. Sample time point: baseline pretreatment blood. As for treatment: 15 Gy SBRT to primary tumor, nephrectomy 4 weeks later. Serial blood draws occurred at baseline and 2 and 4 weeks post-SBRT. The data were produced by immunoSEQ multiplex PCR, yet TCRdb's version contains in-frame clones alone and is incomplete. The sample carries 70,000 to 100,000 clones, 82% recorded once.

The sample in question was blood, obtained from a patient whose treatment included radiotherapy and nephrectomy. The rearrangement uses TRBV6-6 and TRBJ1-1; 7 bases are shared with TRBD1. This TCR derives from a man aged 55 to 70 with renal cell carcinoma. The CDR3 DNA follows: TGTGCCAGCAACCTAGACAGGGAAGGGGGTGAAGCTTTCTTT. Protein product: CASNLDREGGEAFF.